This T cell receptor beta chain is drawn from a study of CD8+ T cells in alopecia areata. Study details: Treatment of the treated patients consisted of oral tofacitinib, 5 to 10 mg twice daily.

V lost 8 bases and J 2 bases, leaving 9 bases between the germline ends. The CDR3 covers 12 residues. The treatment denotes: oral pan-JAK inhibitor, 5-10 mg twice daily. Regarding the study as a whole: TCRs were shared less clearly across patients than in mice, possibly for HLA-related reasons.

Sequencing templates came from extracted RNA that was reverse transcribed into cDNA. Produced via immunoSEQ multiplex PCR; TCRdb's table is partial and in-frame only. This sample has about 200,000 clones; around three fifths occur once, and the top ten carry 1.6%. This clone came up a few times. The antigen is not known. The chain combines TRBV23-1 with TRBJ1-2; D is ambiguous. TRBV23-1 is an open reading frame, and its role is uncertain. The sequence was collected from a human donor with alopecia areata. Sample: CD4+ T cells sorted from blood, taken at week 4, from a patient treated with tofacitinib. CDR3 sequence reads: CASQKVNYGYTF. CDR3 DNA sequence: TGCGCCAGCCAAAAAGTCAACTATGGCTACACCTTC.